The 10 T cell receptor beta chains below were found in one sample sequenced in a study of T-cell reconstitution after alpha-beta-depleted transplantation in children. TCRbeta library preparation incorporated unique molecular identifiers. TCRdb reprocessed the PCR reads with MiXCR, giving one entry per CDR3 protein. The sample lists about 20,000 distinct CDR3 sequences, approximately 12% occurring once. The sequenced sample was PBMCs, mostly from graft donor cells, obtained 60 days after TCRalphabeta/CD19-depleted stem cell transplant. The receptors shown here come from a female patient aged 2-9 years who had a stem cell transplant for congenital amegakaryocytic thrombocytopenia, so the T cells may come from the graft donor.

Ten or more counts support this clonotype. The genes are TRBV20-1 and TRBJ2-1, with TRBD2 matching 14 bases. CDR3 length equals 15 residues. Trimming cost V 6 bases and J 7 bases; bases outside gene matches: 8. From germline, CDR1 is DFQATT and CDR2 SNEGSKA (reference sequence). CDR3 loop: CSATTSGGAMNEQFF. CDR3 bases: TGCAGTGCAACGACTAGCGGGGGGGCTATGAATGAGCAGTTCTTC.

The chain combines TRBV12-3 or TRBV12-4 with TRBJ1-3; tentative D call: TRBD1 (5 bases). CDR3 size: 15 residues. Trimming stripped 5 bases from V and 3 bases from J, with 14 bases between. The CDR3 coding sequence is TGTGCCAGCAGTAAATCCCAGGGCAGTGGAAACACCATATATTTT. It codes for CASSKSQGSGNTIYF.

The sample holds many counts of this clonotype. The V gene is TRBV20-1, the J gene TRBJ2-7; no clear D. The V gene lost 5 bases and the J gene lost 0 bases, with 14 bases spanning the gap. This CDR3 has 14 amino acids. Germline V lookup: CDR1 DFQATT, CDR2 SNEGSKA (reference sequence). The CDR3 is CSALRRMSSYEQYF. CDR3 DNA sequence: TGCAGTGCTCTACGACGTATGAGCTCCTACGAGCAGTACTTC.

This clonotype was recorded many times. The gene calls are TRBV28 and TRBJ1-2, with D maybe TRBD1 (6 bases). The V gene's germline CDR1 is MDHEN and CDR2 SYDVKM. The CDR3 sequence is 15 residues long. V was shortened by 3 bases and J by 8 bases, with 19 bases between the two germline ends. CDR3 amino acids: CASSFSAAGALGYTF. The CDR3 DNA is TGTGCCAGCAGTTTTTCCGCCGCAGGGGCACTCGGCTACACCTTC.

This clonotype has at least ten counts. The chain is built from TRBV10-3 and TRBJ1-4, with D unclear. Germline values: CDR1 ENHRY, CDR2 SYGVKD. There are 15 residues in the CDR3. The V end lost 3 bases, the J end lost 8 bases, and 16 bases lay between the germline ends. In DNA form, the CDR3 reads TGTGCCATCAGTGATGGAGGCCCGGGCGGGGAAAAACTGTTTTTT. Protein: CAISDGGPGGEKLFF.

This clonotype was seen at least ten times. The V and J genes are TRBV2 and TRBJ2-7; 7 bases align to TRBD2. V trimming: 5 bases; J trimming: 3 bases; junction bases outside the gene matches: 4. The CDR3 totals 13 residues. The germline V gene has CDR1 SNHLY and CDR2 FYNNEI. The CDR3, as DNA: TGTGCCAGCAGTTTAAGCGGGAACTACGAGCAGTACTTC. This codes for CASSLSGNYEQYF.

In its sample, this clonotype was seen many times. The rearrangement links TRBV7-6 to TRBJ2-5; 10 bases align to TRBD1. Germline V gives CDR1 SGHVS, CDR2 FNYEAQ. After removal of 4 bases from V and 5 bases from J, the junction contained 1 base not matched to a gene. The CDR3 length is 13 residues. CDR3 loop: CASSWGQGETQYF. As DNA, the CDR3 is TGTGCCAGCAGCTGGGGACAGGGGGAGACCCAGTACTTC.

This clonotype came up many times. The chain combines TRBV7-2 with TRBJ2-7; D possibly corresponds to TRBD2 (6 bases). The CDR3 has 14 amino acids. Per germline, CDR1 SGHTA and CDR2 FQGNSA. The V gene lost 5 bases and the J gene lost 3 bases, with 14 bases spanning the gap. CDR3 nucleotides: TGTGCCAGCAGCCCTGGGCCCGGGGGCTACGAGCAGTACTTC. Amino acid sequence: CASSPGPGGYEQYF.

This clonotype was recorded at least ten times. Here the CDR3 DNA reads TGTGCCAGCAGTTACAGAGGGGCCCACGAGCAGTACTTC. This codes for CASSYRGAHEQYF. The chain joins TRBV6-5 to TRBJ2-7; either TRBD1 or TRBD2 may fit D (5 bases each). The length of the CDR3 is 13 residues. Germline values: CDR1 MNHEY, CDR2 SVGAGI. Trimming pared 2 bases from V and 5 bases from J, leaving 10 bases between.

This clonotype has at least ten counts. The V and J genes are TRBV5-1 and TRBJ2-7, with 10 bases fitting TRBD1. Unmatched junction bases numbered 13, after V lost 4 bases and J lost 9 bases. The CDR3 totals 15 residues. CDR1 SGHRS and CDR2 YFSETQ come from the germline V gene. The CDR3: CASSVLTGQGEAQYF. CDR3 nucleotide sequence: TGCGCCAGCAGCGTGTTAACCGGACAGGGGGAGGCGCAGTACTTC.